One sample yielded the 22 T cell receptor beta chains listed below, sequenced in a study of identifying expanded T cells in peripheral blood. The repertoire was sequenced with immunoSEQ multiplex PCR; TCRdb's copy has only in-frame clones and lacks some. The repertoire includes some 93,000 clones, roughly 90% of them detected once, and approximately 4% sits in the top ten. The material sequenced was blood. The source of these receptors is a person aged 18 to 69 in good health.

The gene calls are TRBV4-1 and TRBJ1-6, with D maybe TRBD1 (6 bases). Germline V gene lookup returns CDR1 MGHRA and CDR2 YSYEKL. The length of the CDR3 is 18 residues. Trimming left V 7 bases short and J 0 bases short, with 19 bases between. CDR3 amino acids: CASTPRQVGLSYNSPLHF. The CDR3 region has the DNA TGCGCCAGCACCCCGCGACAGGTCGGCCTCTCCTATAATTCACCCCTCCACTTT.

As for this clone: Other DNA sequences in the same sample also yield this CDR3. J is TRBJ2-2 and V is TRBV9, with a possible D match to TRBD2 (5 bases). In germline, CDR1 is SGDLS, CDR2 YYNGEE. The CDR3 covers 15 residues. V lost 4 bases and J lost 6, with 16 bases in between. The CDR3 here is CASSTLGRSAGELFF. The CDR3 DNA is TGTGCCAGCAGCACACTAGGAAGATCCGCCGGGGAGCTGTTTTTT.

The rearrangement joins TRBV14 to TRBJ2-7; 7 bases are a match to TRBD1. CDR3 length: 17 residues. Losses at the gene ends were 0 bases for V and 2 bases for J; bases not matched to a gene: 10. Germline loops: CDR1 SGHDN, CDR2 FVKESK. The CDR3 protein is CASSQDKGRGFPYEQYF. CDR3 nucleotide sequence: TGTGCCAGCAGCCAAGATAAGGGCAGGGGGTTTCCCTACGAGCAGTACTTC.

This clone is a singleton in its sample. The chain joins TRBV7-9 to TRBJ2-5; TRBD1 matches at 7 bases. The germline V gene encodes CDR1 SEHNR and CDR2 FQNEAQ (reference sequence). V lost 4 bases, J lost 2 bases, and 1 base stayed unmatched. CDR3 length: 13 amino acids. CDR3 nucleotides: TGTGCCAGCAGCTGGGGACAGCAAGAGACCCAGTACTTC. Translation gives CASSWGQQETQYF.

The J gene is TRBJ2-7, the V gene TRBV4-2; 8 bases match TRBD2. The CDR3 is made up of 16 amino acids. The trim removed 0 bases at V and 6 bases at J, leaving 10 bases unmatched. CDR1 LGHNA and CDR2 YNFKEQ come from the germline V gene. The CDR3 region has the DNA TGTGCCAGCAGCCAAGACCCAGCGGGAGAGCGTGGCGAGCAGTACTTC. Protein: CASSQDPAGERGEQYF.

This clone was found a few times. The V gene is TRBV30, the J gene TRBJ1-5, with no clear D. Germline V lookup: CDR1 GTSNPN, CDR2 SVGIG (reference sequence). This CDR3 spans 11 amino acids. Deletions cut 0 bases from V and 5 bases from J, with 2 bases between. The DNA for the CDR3 is TGTGCCTGGAGTGTACATCAGCCCCAGCATTTT. It specifies CAWSVHQPQHF.

The chain is built from TRBV5-4 and TRBJ2-2; possibly TRBD1 for D (5 bases). With 4 bases removed from V and 1 base from J, the gap between germline ends came to 14 bases. From germline, CDR1 is SGHNT and CDR2 YYREEE (reference sequence). The CDR3 is 16 amino acids. This CDR3 is CASSTPTDRNTGELFF. The DNA for the CDR3 is TGTGCCAGCAGCACCCCCACCGACAGGAACACCGGGGAGCTGTTTTTT. Based on the CDR3 plus reference TRBV5-4 and TRBJ2-2, the full variable domain is ETGVTQSPTHLIKTRGQQVTLRCSSQSGHNTVSWYQQALGQGPQFIFQYYREEENGRGNFPPRFSGLQFPNYSSELNVNALELDDSALYLCASSTPTDRNTGELFFGEGSRLTVL.

The chain joins TRBV11-2 to TRBJ2-1; 10 positions match TRBD2. The germline V gene has CDR1 SGHAT and CDR2 FQNNGV. V was clipped by 1 base and J by 0 bases; unmatched bases: 3. The CDR3 runs 17 residues. The CDR3 sequence is CASSLGPSGSSYNEQFF. The DNA for the CDR3 is TGTGCCAGCAGCTTAGGGCCTAGCGGGAGCTCCTACAATGAGCAGTTCTTC.

The V and J genes are TRBV6-4 and TRBJ2-7; TRBD2 aligns across 12 bases. Trimming took 3 bases from V and 3 from J; bases not matched to a gene: 0. The CDR3 runs 14 residues. In germline, CDR1 is MRHNA, CDR2 SNTAGT. DNA for the CDR3: TGTGCCAGCAGTGAGACTAGCGGGAGCTACGAGCAGTACTTC. Its protein product is CASSETSGSYEQYF.

The chain recombines TRBV7-9 with TRBJ1-4; maybe TRBD1 (6 bases). V lost 2 bases to trimming and J lost 2 bases, with 9 bases between them. The CDR3 consists of 15 residues. From germline, CDR1 is SEHNR and CDR2 FQNEAQ (reference sequence). CDR3 sequence reads: CASSLFQGTNEKLFF. CDR3 in DNA: TGTGCCAGCAGCTTATTCCAGGGGACTAATGAAAAACTGTTTTTT.

V gene TRBV5-1 combines with J gene TRBJ2-7; perhaps TRBD2 as D (6 bases). Trimming pared 4 bases from V and 4 bases from J, leaving 15 bases between. CDR1 and CDR2 from the germline V gene are SGHRS and YFSETQ. CDR3 size: 14 residues. CDR3 coding DNA: TGCGCCAGCAGCCCCCGGGACTTTGGTTACGAGCAGTACTTC. Its protein product is CASSPRDFGYEQYF.

The gene calls are TRBV30 and TRBJ2-1, with D possibly TRBD2 on 5 matching bases. CDR1 is GTSNPN and CDR2 is SVGIG in the germline V gene (reference sequence). Trimming stripped 4 bases from V and 9 bases from J, with 16 bases between. The CDR3 length is 13 residues. The DNA of the CDR3 is TGTGCCTGGACCGTCGGGATAGGAGGTGAGCAGTTCTTC. It yields the protein CAWTVGIGGEQFF. The entire variable domain, with the rest obtained from reference TRBV30 and TRBJ2-1, is as follows: SQTIHQWPATLVQPVGSPLSLECTVEGTSNPNLYWYRQAAGRGLQLLFYSVGIGQISSEVPQNLSASRPQDRQFILSSKKLLLSDSGFYLCAWTVGIGGEQFFGPGTRLTVL.

CDR3 in amino acids: CAWSVVPPGPRTGNTIYF. The CDR3 DNA reads TGTGCCTGGAGTGTAGTACCACCGGGACCCAGAACCGGAAACACCATATATTTT. The chain has TRBV30 and TRBJ1-3, with a weak D call TRBD1 (5 bases). CDR3 length: 18 amino acids. Trimming pared 0 bases from V and 4 bases from J, leaving 22 bases between. The V gene's germline CDR1 is GTSNPN and CDR2 SVGIG (reference sequence).

The chain has TRBV18 and TRBJ2-5; D not certain. The CDR3 has 16 residues. Germline V gene data show CDR1 as KGHSH and CDR2 as LQKENI. Trimming pared 1 base from V and 1 base from J, leaving 13 bases between. CDR3 sequence reads: CASSPRVEASQETQYF. Here the CDR3 DNA reads TGTGCCAGCTCACCACGGGTTGAAGCGAGCCAAGAGACCCAGTACTTC.

This clone was counted a single time. This chain uses TRBV5-5 with TRBJ1-1; 7 nucleotides agree with TRBD1. There are 14 residues in the CDR3. Trimming cost V 5 bases and J 0 bases; bases outside gene matches: 4. Germline loops: CDR1 SGHKS, CDR2 YYEKEE (reference sequence). The CDR3 protein is CASRRGQLNTEAFF. The CDR3 DNA reads as TGTGCCAGCAGGAGGGGACAGTTGAACACTGAAGCTTTCTTT.

This clone was recorded once. J is TRBJ2-6 and V is TRBV6-5; D is unclear. The CDR3 length is 13 residues. V lost 8 bases to trimming and J lost 4 bases, with 9 bases between them. CDR1 is MNHEY and CDR2 is SVGAGI in the germline V gene. CDR3 in DNA: TGTGCCAGCGGATTCGGAGGGGCCAACGTCCTGACTTTC. Translation: CASGFGGANVLTF.

The chain links TRBV7-9 to TRBJ2-7; either TRBD1 or TRBD2 may fit D (5 bases each). Germline V lookup: CDR1 SEHNR, CDR2 FQNEAQ (reference sequence). The CDR3 extends over 13 amino acids. Trimming cost V 4 bases and J 2 bases, with 9 bases left between them. The CDR3 loop is CASSSRGPYEQYF. CDR3 nucleotides: TGTGCCAGCAGCTCCCGGGGCCCCTACGAGCAGTACTTC.

This clone has more than one count but fewer than ten. V gene TRBV9 combines with J gene TRBJ2-1; the match to TRBD1 covers 10 bases. The length of the CDR3 is 14 residues. V trimming: 3 bases; J trimming: 8 bases; junction bases outside the gene matches: 5. Germline V gives CDR1 SGDLS, CDR2 YYNGEE. The CDR3 DNA sequence: TGTGCCAGCAGCGCCCGGGACAGGGGTGATGAGCAGTTCTTC. It encodes CASSARDRGDEQFF. Complete variable domain (other parts from reference TRBV9 and TRBJ2-1): DSGVTQTPKHLITATGQRVTLRCSPRSGDLSVYWYQQSLDQGLQFLIQYYNGEERAKGNILERFSAQQFPDLHSELNLSSLELGDSALYFCASSARDRGDEQFFGPGTRLTVL.

The chain is built from TRBV6-6 and TRBJ2-1; no clear D gene. The CDR3 spans 13 residues. The V gene's germline CDR1 is MNHNY and CDR2 SVGAGI (reference sequence). The germline V and J ends were trimmed by 5 bases and 10 bases, with 15 bases remaining between them. CDR3 loop: CASSNRLMGEQFF. In DNA, the CDR3 is TGTGCCAGCAGTAATAGGTTAATGGGGGAGCAGTTCTTC.

V usage is TRBV9 and J usage is TRBJ2-7; D is undetermined. The CDR3 contains 14 residues. CDR1 SGDLS and CDR2 YYNGEE come from the germline V gene. With 0 bases removed from V and 7 bases from J, the gap between germline ends came to 14 bases. CDR3 protein: CASSVGGDLVEQYF. In DNA, the CDR3 is TGTGCCAGCAGCGTAGGAGGCGACTTAGTTGAGCAGTACTTC.

The J gene is TRBJ2-1, the V gene TRBV19; D is undetermined. The CDR3 extends over 16 amino acids. V was shortened by 4 bases and J by 4 bases, with 17 bases between the two germline ends. Germline V gives CDR1 LNHDA, CDR2 SQIVND (reference sequence). The CDR3 reads CASSRRATVGYNEQFF. Here the CDR3 DNA reads TGTGCCAGTAGTAGAAGGGCCACTGTAGGATACAATGAGCAGTTCTTC.

This sequence joins TRBV2 and TRBJ2-2; no definite D call. The CDR3 runs to 16 residues. The V gene's germline CDR1 is SNHLY and CDR2 FYNNEI. V was shortened by 7 bases and J by 3 bases, with 18 bases between the two germline ends. The DNA for the CDR3 is TGTGCCAGCACCCCCAGGATGGCCCATTACACCGGGGAGCTGTTTTTT. Protein sequence: CASTPRMAHYTGELFF.